This paragraph reports one T cell receptor (beta chain). Produced via immunoSEQ multiplex PCR; TCRdb's table is partial and in-frame only. The data show 65,000 to 90,000 clones, around 88% seen once. The data stem from a study of OX40 agonist ivuxolimab in advanced cancers. Trimming took off 5 bases at V and 2 bases at J, with 13 bases between the two ends. Germline V gene sequence: CDR1 LNHDA, CDR2 SQIVND (reference sequence). The CDR3 extends over 15 amino acids. Sequencing was performed on CD4+ or CD8+ T cells sorted from blood, taken in a trial of the OX40 agonist ivuxolimab. The clonotype was recovered from an adult with an advanced solid tumor such as melanoma, head and neck, liver or kidney cancer. The chain couples TRBV19 to TRBJ2-1; D is unclear. CDR3: CASSPRSGTYNEQFF. The CDR3 DNA sequence: TGTGCCAGTAGTCCCCGATCCGGAACCTACAATGAGCAGTTCTTC.